Described below is a single TCR beta chain sequence and its context. Mixed chimerism was transient after nonmyeloablative marrow transplants from related graft donors. The sample comes from a study of Tregs in tolerant kidney transplant recipients. CDR3 length: 14 amino acids. CDR1 and CDR2 (germline): SGHRS, YFSETQ. V lost 5 bases to trimming and J lost 7 bases, with 13 bases between them. Clones were read by immunoSEQ multiplex PCR, and TCRdb kept only the in-frame ones, dropping some. Of tens of thousands of clones in the sample, over 85% were seen once. V and J are TRBV5-1 and TRBJ1-6; D possibly corresponds to TRBD1 (5 bases). The TCR was taken from a human patient who received a combined kidney and bone marrow transplant. A subset of T cells may come from the graft donor. This material consisted of CD4+ T cells from blood (PBMCs), taken 12 months after the transplant. CDR3 sequence: CASRQDRENSPLHF. CDR3 coding DNA: TGCGCCAGCAGGCAAGACAGAGAAAATTCACCCCTCCACTTT.